The 11 T cell receptor beta chains in this list originate from one sample, sequenced in a study of T-cell reconstitution after alpha-beta-depleted transplantation in children. Preparation of the TCRbeta library involved a method that used unique molecular identifiers. TCRdb analysed the PCR reads with MiXCR anew, one entry per CDR3 protein. The table includes about 120,000 distinct CDR3 sequences, 9% to 12% detected once. The sequences come from PBMCs, collected before TCRalphabeta/CD19-depleted stem cell transplant. The receptors here all came from a boy between 2 and 10 years old with acute lymphoblastic leukemia, due to receive a stem cell transplant.

V usage is TRBV6-1 and J usage is TRBJ2-1, with TRBD2 matching over 13 bases. The CDR3 extends over 15 amino acids. V was clipped by 5 bases and J by 13 bases; unmatched bases: 11. Germline assignment: CDR1 MNHNS and CDR2 SASEGT. CDR3 protein: CASSQTSGRAGAQFF. Written as DNA, the CDR3 is TGTGCCAGCAGTCAAACTAGCGGGAGGGCTGGGGCACAGTTCTTC.

In this sample, this clonotype turned up a few times. The chain carries TRBV9 and TRBJ1-2, with D unresolved. The CDR3 runs to 16 residues. V dropped 0 bases and J dropped 1 base, with 13 bases sitting between them. Germline CDR1 SGDLS, CDR2 YYNGEE. CDR3 coding DNA: TGTGCCAGCAGCGTAGAAGTGGAGGCATTTAACTATGGCTACACCTTC. Translation: CASSVEVEAFNYGYTF.

The rearrangement uses TRBV9 and TRBJ2-1, with D perhaps matching TRBD2 (5 bases). From germline, CDR1 is SGDLS and CDR2 YYNGEE. Trimming stripped 0 bases from V and 5 bases from J, with 15 bases between. This CDR3 region has 16 residues. CDR3 nucleotides: TGTGCCAGCAGCGTAGTTCCACTAGAGAGGAACAATGAGCAGTTCTTC. It yields the protein CASSVVPLERNNEQFF. Full variable domain (missing parts from reference TRBV9 and TRBJ2-1): DSGVTQTPKHLITATGQRVTLRCSPRSGDLSVYWYQQSLDQGLQFLIQYYNGEERAKGNILERFSAQQFPDLHSELNLSSLELGDSALYFCASSVVPLERNNEQFFGPGTRLTVL.

This chain links TRBV27 with TRBJ1-4; 10 positions match TRBD1. Germline V CDR1 and CDR2: MNHEY, SMNVEV (reference sequence). After removal of 4 bases from V and 8 bases from J, the junction contained 10 bases not matched to a gene. The CDR3 has 16 amino acids. CDR3 loop: CASSSRWDRGREKLFF. The DNA for the CDR3 is TGTGCCAGCAGTTCGAGATGGGACAGGGGTAGGGAAAAACTGTTTTTT.

This clonotype came up many times. The genes are TRBV20-1 and TRBJ2-3; TRBD2 agrees at 10 bases. The V and J ends lost 4 bases and 8 bases, in that order; junction bases with no gene match: 12. Per germline, CDR1 DFQATT and CDR2 SNEGSKA (reference sequence). The CDR3 contains 15 residues. For the CDR3, the DNA is TGCAGTGCTATGGTCCTAGCGGGAGTTGGTTCTACGCAGTATTTT. Its translation: CSAMVLAGVGSTQYF.

This clonotype was seen only a few times. CDR3 in amino acids: CSASLGTGPHQPQHF. In DNA form, the CDR3 reads TGCAGTGCTAGTCTTGGGACAGGGCCCCATCAGCCCCAGCATTTT. The genes are TRBV20-1 and TRBJ1-5; 9 nucleotides line up with TRBD1. CDR1 is DFQATT, CDR2 SNEGSKA, per germline (reference sequence). CDR3 size: 15 residues. Trimming at V came to 3 bases and at J to 5 bases, leaving 8 bases not matched to a gene.

This chain uses TRBV28 with TRBJ2-7, with TRBD1 as a possible D gene (6 bases). CDR3 size: 14 residues. Germline V gives CDR1 MDHEN, CDR2 SYDVKM. The V and J ends lost 6 bases and 2 bases respectively, with 14 bases between them. The CDR3 here is CASRGPDRPYEQYF. CDR3 sequence (DNA): TGTGCCAGCAGAGGACCGGACAGACCCTACGAGCAGTACTTC.

The J gene is TRBJ2-1, the V gene TRBV2; 8 bases map to TRBD2. CDR3 length: 15 residues. J was trimmed by 4 bases and V by 4 bases; bases with no gene match: 6. CDR1 and CDR2 (germline): SNHLY, FYNNEI. For the CDR3, the DNA is TGTGCCAGCAGTGTGGATAGCGGGAAATACAATGAGCAGTTCTTC. Encoded protein: CASSVDSGKYNEQFF.

The V gene is TRBV6-5, the J gene TRBJ2-7; 7 bases agree with TRBD1. V was clipped by 1 base and J by 7 bases; unmatched bases: 10. CDR1 and CDR2 (germline): MNHEY, SVGAGI. There are 15 residues in the CDR3. This chain's CDR3 is CASSYFGTAPTEQYF. The CDR3 nucleotides read TGTGCCAGCAGTTACTTCGGGACAGCCCCTACGGAGCAGTACTTC.

This clonotype appeared a few times. The J gene is TRBJ2-1, the V gene TRBV5-1; TRBD2 matches 13 bases. The CDR3 consists of 19 residues. CDR1 is SGHRS, CDR2 YFSETQ, per germline. The V gene end was trimmed by 5 bases and the J gene end by 1 base; junction bases not matched to a gene: 12. CDR3 coding DNA: TGCGCCAGCAGTAGAGGACTAGCGGGGGTAGAAAGGTCCTACAATGAGCAGTTCTTC. The encoded protein is CASSRGLAGVERSYNEQFF.

The chain has TRBV28 and TRBJ1-6; 12 bases are a match to TRBD1. The V gene's germline CDR1 is MDHEN and CDR2 SYDVKM. Trimming took 6 bases from V and 14 from J; bases not matched to a gene: 8. CDR3 length equals 14 residues. The DNA of the CDR3 is TGTGCCAGCAGCACGGGACAGGGGGCTTCTACCCTCCACTTT. Translation gives CASSTGQGASTLHF.